Sequencing of this TCR beta chain was carried out in a study of CD8 T cells in ankylosing spondylitis. As the method for making TCR beta libraries, quantitative 5'-RACE with molecular barcodes was used. TCRdb fed the 5' RACE reads into MiXCR, producing one record per CDR3 protein. The sample holds approximately 540,000 distinct CDR3 sequences, over 9.5% seen once. As to this clonotype: Its specificity is not known.

Study results and limitations: Among TCR beta sequences, a motif of about 8 highly homologous variants appeared characteristic of ankylosing spondylitis blood. CD8+ by phenotype, disease-linked clones were relatively rare in peripheral blood. Researchers reportedly found disease-linked clones significantly enriched in matched ankylosing spondylitis synovial fluid.

This TCR derives from a male donor with ankylosing spondylitis. Sequencing used blood, either unsorted or a sorted T cell fraction (not recorded which).

For the CDR3, the DNA is TGTGCCAGCAGTTTTGGGGGGTTGAGCTCTGGGGCCAACGTCCTGACTTTC. Protein sequence: CASSFGGLSSGANVLTF. This chain uses TRBV12-3 or TRBV12-4 with TRBJ2-6; tentatively, D is TRBD2 (6 bases). V shed 3 bases and J shed 0 bases, with 12 bases lying between them. The CDR3 covers 17 residues.